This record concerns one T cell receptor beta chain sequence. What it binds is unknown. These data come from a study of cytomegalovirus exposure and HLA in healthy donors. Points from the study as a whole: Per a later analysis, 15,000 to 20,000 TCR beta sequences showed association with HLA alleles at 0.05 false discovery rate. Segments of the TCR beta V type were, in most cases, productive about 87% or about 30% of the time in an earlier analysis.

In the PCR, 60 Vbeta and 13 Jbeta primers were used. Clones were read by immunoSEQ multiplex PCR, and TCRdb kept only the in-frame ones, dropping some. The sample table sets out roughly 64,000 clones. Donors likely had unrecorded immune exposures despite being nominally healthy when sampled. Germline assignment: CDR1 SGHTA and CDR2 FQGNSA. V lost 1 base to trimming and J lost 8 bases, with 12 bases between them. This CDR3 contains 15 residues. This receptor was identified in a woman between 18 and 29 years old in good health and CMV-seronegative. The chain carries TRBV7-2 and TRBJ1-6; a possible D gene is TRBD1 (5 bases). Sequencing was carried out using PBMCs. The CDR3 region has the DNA TGTGCCAGCAGCTTAGTAGCAGGGCTCTATTCACCCCTCCACTTT. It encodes CASSLVAGLYSPLHF. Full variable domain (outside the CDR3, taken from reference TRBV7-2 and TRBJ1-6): GAGVSQSPSNKVTEKGKDVELRCDPISGHTALYWYRQSLGQGLEFLIYFQGNSAPDKSGLPSDRFSAERTGGSVSTLTIQRTQQEDSAVYLCASSLVAGLYSPLHFGNGTRLTVT.